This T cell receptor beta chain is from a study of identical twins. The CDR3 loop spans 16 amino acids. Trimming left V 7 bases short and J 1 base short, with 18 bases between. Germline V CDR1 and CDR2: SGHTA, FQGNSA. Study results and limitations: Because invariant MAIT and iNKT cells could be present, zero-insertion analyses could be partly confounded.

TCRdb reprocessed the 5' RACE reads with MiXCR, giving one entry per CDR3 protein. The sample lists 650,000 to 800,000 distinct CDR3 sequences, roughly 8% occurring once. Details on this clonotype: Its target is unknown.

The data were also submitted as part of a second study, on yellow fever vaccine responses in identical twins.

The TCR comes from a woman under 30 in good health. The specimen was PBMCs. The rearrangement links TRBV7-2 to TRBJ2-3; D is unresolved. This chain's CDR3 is CASTKLLGWGTDTQYF. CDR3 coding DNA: TGTGCCAGCACCAAACTCTTGGGGTGGGGCACAGATACGCAGTATTTT. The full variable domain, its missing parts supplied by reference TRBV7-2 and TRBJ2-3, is GAGVSQSPSNKVTEKGKDVELRCDPISGHTALYWYRQSLGQGLEFLIYFQGNSAPDKSGLPSDRFSAERTGGSVSTLTIQRTQQEDSAVYLCASTKLLGWGTDTQYFGPGTRLTVL.